This is a list of T cell receptor beta chains from one sample in a study of CD8 T cells in ankylosing spondylitis. TCRdb ran MiXCR on the 5' RACE reads and lists one entry per CDR3 protein. This sample has roughly 230,000 distinct CDR3 sequences; roughly 18% occur once, and the top ten carry around 30%. Sequencing was done on a sample of blood, either unsorted or a sorted T cell fraction (not recorded which). These receptors were taken from a male donor with ankylosing spondylitis or in good health (not recorded which). Both conserved end residues are trimmed from each CDR3. The order of the fields is CDR3 protein, J gene, V gene, clone size. Expanded clones are given a class, and other clones once, few, many or no size at all.

ASSYRLAGGIVNEQF | TRBJ2-1 | TRBV27 | .
ASSLGDSLYNEQF | TRBJ2-1 | TRBV27 | .
ASSLLAGVRNEQF | TRBJ2-1 | TRBV27 | many
SVRGNLALPYEQY | TRBJ2-7 | TRBV29-1 | few
SASGNLASYNEQF | TRBJ2-1 | TRBV29-1 | .
SVGQGMNYGYT | TRBJ1-2 | TRBV29-1 | few
ASSLVWTGGYNEQF | TRBJ2-1 | TRBV7-8 | .
ASSLDGDRYNEQF | TRBJ2-1 | TRBV5-1 | few
ASGTGTDTGELF | TRBJ2-2 | TRBV5-1 | .
ASSLASLTYEQY | TRBJ2-7 | TRBV7-6 | few
ASSVAGAHNEQF | TRBJ2-1 | TRBV9 | .
ASSLGSGEAF | TRBJ1-1 | TRBV5-1 | few
ASSESPGLGVTDTQY | TRBJ2-3 | TRBV10-1 | .
ASSDRLVRQNIQY | TRBJ2-4 | TRBV11-2 | few
ATSSGERETQY | TRBJ2-5 | TRBV15 | few
ASSYSDSNEQY | TRBJ2-7 | TRBV3-1 | few
ASASDNMNTEAF | TRBJ1-1 | TRBV9 | many
ARVESADEQF | TRBJ2-1 | TRBV12-3/TRBV12-4 | few
ASRATGSYNEQF | TRBJ2-1 | TRBV12-3/TRBV12-4 | few
SVEASGSRDTQY | TRBJ2-3 | TRBV29-1 | many
SVAGDSTDTQY | TRBJ2-3 | TRBV29-1 | once
ASSTTDSWDEQY | TRBJ2-7 | TRBV12-3/TRBV12-4 | .
ASSLLAGELYEQY | TRBJ2-7 | TRBV5-6 | .
ASSREGEETQY | TRBJ2-5 | TRBV5-1 | .
SVGGSPYEQY | TRBJ2-7 | TRBV29-1 | .
ASSRQGPYNEQF | TRBJ2-1 | TRBV23-1 | .
ASSPGGNEQY | TRBJ2-7 | TRBV12-3/TRBV12-4 | .
ASFDGRTV | TRBJ2-5 | TRBV2 | few
ASSYPSGVWDNEQF | TRBJ2-1 | TRBV11-2 | .
ASSFSTGMATDTQY | TRBJ2-3 | TRBV27 | .
ASSPLASTDTQY | TRBJ2-3 | TRBV5-1 | .
AISGGRPTTDTQY | TRBJ2-3 | TRBV10-3 | .
ASSQDPGHNEQF | TRBJ2-1 | TRBV4-1 | .
ASSSGTLYEQY | TRBJ2-7 | TRBV12-3/TRBV12-4 | few
ASSTRPRDYEQY | TRBJ2-7 | TRBV7-9 | few
ASSAGRITEAF | TRBJ1-1 | TRBV6-1 | .
ASSQAGEYEQY | TRBJ2-7 | TRBV14 | .
ASSQVLDLAGNTIY | TRBJ1-3 | TRBV4-1 | few
ASTLFGLAGISGANVLT | TRBJ2-6 | TRBV6-1 | many
ASRLRQGGTGELF | TRBJ2-2 | TRBV28 | .
ASSSTTGVRETQY | TRBJ2-5 | TRBV12-3/TRBV12-4 | .
ASSLDLRASDNEQF | TRBJ2-1 | TRBV12-3/TRBV12-4 | .
ASSFYRDQPQH | TRBJ1-5 | TRBV7-8 | few
ATTPSLAGGPGEQY | TRBJ2-7 | TRBV27 | few
ASSQQSYMNTEAF | TRBJ1-1 | TRBV6-2/TRBV6-3 | few
ASSYSRSDQETQY | TRBJ2-5 | TRBV6-5 | few
ASREDRGYEQY | TRBJ2-7 | TRBV6-1 | once
ASSPQYQGGPYEKLF | TRBJ1-4 | TRBV4-2 | .
ASSPGQGGHEQY | TRBJ2-7 | TRBV5-1 | few
ATSYSGANVLT | TRBJ2-6 | TRBV12-3/TRBV12-4 | few
SARDLRDSTDTQY | TRBJ2-3 | TRBV20-1 | many
SARDLRRENTDTQY | TRBJ2-3 | TRBV20-1 | once
ASINPPHRSTDTQY | TRBJ2-3 | TRBV21-1 | .
SASAGDGPWFTEAF | TRBJ1-1 | TRBV20-1 | .